This is a list of T cell receptor beta chains from one sample in a study of shared clonotypes between healthy human individuals. TCRdb's table, derived via immunoSEQ multiplex PCR, lists solely in-frame clones and lacks some. This repertoire shows roughly 530,000 clones, about 96% found once; its top ten account for 0.055% to 0.075%. The sample consisted of naive CD4+ T cells sorted from blood. These receptors were taken from a woman aged 30 to 39 in good health. Each CDR3 is given with its conserved first and last residue. D genes are given only for firm matches. The size entry is marked missing in some rows and otherwise reads once, few, many or a size class.

v_gene,j_gene,d_gene,abundance,CDR3aa,CDR3nt
TRBV5-1,TRBJ2-7,TRBD2,-,CASSLGLAPVSSYEQYF,TGCGCCAGCAGCTTGGGACTAGCGCCTGTAAGCTCCTACGAGCAGTACTTC
TRBV9,TRBJ1-2,TRBD1,-,CASSGQGVNYGYTF,TGTGCCAGCAGCGGACAGGGGGTTAACTATGGCTACACCTTC
TRBV28,TRBJ1-2,TRBD1,once,CASSSEGQGSGYTF,TGTGCCAGCAGTTCGGAGGGACAGGGAAGTGGCTACACCTTC
TRBV6-1,TRBJ2-5,TRBD2,-,CASSESGGGGGETQYF,TGTGCCAGCAGTGAAAGTGGAGGCGGGGGGGGAGAGACCCAGTACTTC
TRBV30,TRBJ1-2,-,-,CAWSVLEGYGYTF,TGTGCCTGGAGTGTGCTGGAGGGCTATGGCTACACCTTC
TRBV4-1,TRBJ2-7,TRBD2,once,CASSSLAGGRYEQYF,TGCGCCAGCAGTTCCCTAGCGGGAGGGAGGTACGAGCAGTACTTC
TRBV5-4,TRBJ1-4,-,-,CASSLRLGEKLFF,TGTGCCAGCAGCTTGAGGCTAGGGGAAAAACTGTTTTTT
TRBV7-3,TRBJ2-2,-,once,CASSPANTGELFF,TGTGCCAGCAGCCCTGCGAACACCGGGGAGCTGTTTTTT
TRBV5-1,TRBJ2-2,-,-,CASSPGAPGELFF,TGCGCCAGCAGCCCCGGGGCCCCCGGGGAGCTGTTTTTT
TRBV4-1,TRBJ2-1,-,-,CASSQDQRQVYNEQFF,TGCGCCAGCAGCCAAGACCAGCGACAGGTCTACAATGAGCAGTTCTTC
TRBV13,TRBJ2-7,TRBD2,-,CASSPRTSGYSYEQYF,TGTGCCAGCAGCCCAAGGACTAGCGGTTACTCCTACGAGCAGTACTTC
TRBV5-1,TRBJ2-1,TRBD1,-,CASSDGQGASYEQFF,TGCGCCAGCAGCGACGGACAGGGGGCGTCGTATGAGCAGTTCTTC
TRBV2,TRBJ2-2,TRBD2,-,CASSGGLAGEGTGELFF,TGTGCCAGCAGCGGAGGACTAGCGGGAGAAGGGACCGGGGAGCTGTTTTTT
TRBV5-1,TRBJ2-3,TRBD2,-,CASRTSGRNSTDTQYF,TGCGCCAGCAGGACTAGCGGGAGAAATAGCACAGATACGCAGTATTTT
TRBV19,TRBJ1-5,-,few,CASRIYSNQPQHF,TGTGCCAGTAGGATTTATAGCAATCAGCCCCAGCATTTT
TRBV4-1,TRBJ2-5,TRBD1,-,CASSPPDRGRRETQYF,TGCGCCAGCAGCCCACCGGACAGGGGGCGTCGGGAGACCCAGTACTTC
TRBV7-8,TRBJ2-5,-,-,CASRRTVQETQYF,TGTGCCAGCCGGCGGACGGTCCAAGAGACCCAGTACTTC
TRBV5-1,TRBJ2-2,-,once,CASSATSSGELFF,TGCGCCAGCAGCGCCACTAGCTCCGGGGAGCTGTTTTTT
TRBV6-4,TRBJ2-1,TRBD2,-,CASSEFGTSRDNEQFF,TGTGCCAGCAGTGAATTCGGGACTAGCCGCGACAATGAGCAGTTCTTC
TRBV19,TRBJ1-5,-,-,CASSRDDSNQPQHF,TGTGCCAGTAGCCGGGACGATAGCAATCAGCCCCAGCATTTT
TRBV2,TRBJ2-7,TRBD2,-,CASSENSGLLYEQYF,TGTGCCAGCAGTGAGAATTCGGGACTACTCTACGAGCAGTACTTC
TRBV4-1,TRBJ2-1,-,-,CASSPSWGAYNEQFF,TGCGCCAGCAGCCCGTCGTGGGGTGCCTACAATGAGCAGTTCTTC
TRBV5-8,TRBJ2-1,-,-,CASSLVAHNEQFF,TGTGCCAGCAGCTTGGTGGCCCACAATGAGCAGTTCTTC
TRBV6-5,TRBJ2-3,TRBD2,-,CASSYHGTSGGDTQYF,TGTGCCAGCAGTTACCACGGGACTAGCGGGGGAGATACGCAGTATTTT
TRBV6-6,TRBJ2-3,-,-,CASSYPSVPDTQYF,TGTGCCAGCAGTTACCCTAGCGTCCCAGATACGCAGTATTTT
TRBV2,TRBJ2-7,TRBD1,-,CASSKGQANSYEQYF,TGTGCCAGCAGCAAAGGACAGGCTAACTCCTACGAGCAGTACTTC
TRBV27,TRBJ1-4,TRBD1,-,CASSSQGVREKLFF,TGTGCCAGCAGTTCTCAGGGGGTCCGGGAAAAACTGTTTTTT
TRBV5-1,TRBJ2-1,TRBD2,-,CASSLRLASSYNEQFF,TGCGCCAGCAGCTTACGACTAGCGTCTTCCTACAATGAGCAGTTCTTC
TRBV6-5,TRBJ1-2,TRBD1,once,CASSQGGDYGYTF,TGTGCCAGCAGTCAGGGGGGGGACTATGGCTACACCTTC
TRBV6-5,TRBJ1-4,-,-,CASSDRGEKLFF,TGTGCCAGCAGTGATCGAGGCGAAAAACTGTTTTTT
TRBV18,TRBJ1-1,-,-,CASSPPSGESTEAFF,TGTGCCAGCTCACCACCGTCAGGGGAAAGCACTGAAGCTTTCTTT
TRBV25-1,TRBJ2-2,-,-,CASTDSFTGELFF,TGTGCCAGCACGGACAGCTTCACCGGGGAGCTGTTTTTT
TRBV10-3,TRBJ2-7,-,-,CAISRAGDRAQQQYF,TGTGCCATCAGCCGCGCAGGGGACCGGGCTCAACAGCAGTACTTC
TRBV10-1,TRBJ1-2,-,-,CAWLNPSYGYTF,TGCGCCTGGCTAAATCCTAGCTATGGCTACACCTTC
TRBV4-1,TRBJ2-1,-,-,CASSQEARSIGNEQFF,TGCGCCAGCAGCCAAGAGGCTAGGTCGATTGGCAATGAGCAGTTCTTC
TRBV6-1,TRBJ2-7,-,-,CASLAVSYEQYF,TGTGCCAGCTTAGCTGTCTCCTACGAGCAGTACTTC
TRBV15,TRBJ2-2,-,-,CATTPRGTFNTGELFF,TGTGCCACCACCCCACGGGGGACATTCAACACCGGGGAGCTGTTTTTT
TRBV6-1,TRBJ1-5,TRBD1,-,CASRGPGGQPQHF,TGTGCCAGCAGGGGACCAGGGGGACAGCCCCAGCATTTT
TRBV29-1,TRBJ1-1,TRBD1,-,CSVGDSPWNTEAFF,TGCAGCGTGGGGGACAGTCCATGGAACACTGAAGCTTTCTTT
TRBV5-1,TRBJ1-4,TRBD1,-,CASSSRTGAGEKLFF,TGCGCCAGCAGCTCTAGGACAGGGGCGGGTGAAAAACTGTTTTTT
TRBV6-4,TRBJ1-5,-,-,CASSLDSNQPQHF,TGTGCCAGCAGTCTAGATAGCAATCAGCCCCAGCATTTT
TRBV27,TRBJ2-7,-,-,CASSLAKGSYEQYF,TGTGCCAGCAGTTTAGCCAAAGGCTCCTACGAGCAGTACTTC
TRBV28,TRBJ2-1,-,-,CASSLSTGFNEQFF,TGTGCCAGCAGTTTAAGCACTGGATTCAATGAGCAGTTCTTC
TRBV5-1,TRBJ2-5,-,-,CASSLGVGETQYF,TGCGCCAGCAGCTTGGGTGTCGGGGAGACCCAGTACTTC
TRBV21-1,TRBJ2-7,-,-,CASASDRAHEQYF,TGTGCCAGCGCATCGGACAGGGCCCACGAGCAGTACTTC
TRBV19,TRBJ1-1,-,-,CASSPFGDNTEAFF,TGTGCCAGTAGTCCGTTCGGGGATAACACTGAAGCTTTCTTT
TRBV5-1,TRBJ1-1,TRBD1,-,CASSPGTGGTEAFF,TGCGCCAGCAGTCCGGGGACAGGAGGAACTGAAGCTTTCTTT
TRBV25-1,TRBJ2-1,-,-,CASSTKEGLYNEQFF,TGTGCCAGCAGTACCAAGGAAGGACTATACAATGAGCAGTTCTTC